A selection of T cell receptor beta chains follows, all from one sample in a study of blood T cell repertoires in COVID-19. The data were produced by immunoSEQ multiplex PCR, yet TCRdb's version contains in-frame clones alone and is incomplete. Among approximately 200,000 clones listed, approximately 78% were seen once. What was sequenced was PBMCs or T cells enriched from blood (not recorded which). These receptors were obtained from a man aged 35 to 55 who had recovered from COVID-19. Each CDR3 is given with its conserved first and last residue. The D gene is left open where the match is weak. Only some rows state a clone size, as once, few, many or a class for expanded clones.

clone_size	j_call	v_call	d_call	cdr3_aa	cdr3_nt
-	TRBJ2-7	TRBV12-5	-	CASGLPFPVTSSYEQYF	TGTGCTAGTGGTTTGCCCTTTCCGGTAACGAGCTCCTACGAGCAGTACTTC
many	TRBJ1-1	TRBV30	-	CAWSTGWGTEAFF	TGTGCCTGGTCTACAGGTTGGGGCACTGAAGCTTTCTTT
-	TRBJ1-1	TRBV28	-	CATLSHTEAFF	TGTGCCACCCTAAGTCACACTGAAGCTTTCTTT
-	TRBJ1-6	TRBV27	TRBD1	CASSPRSGQVISYNSPLHF	TGTGCCAGCAGTCCTAGATCGGGACAGGTGATCTCCTATAATTCACCCCTCCACTTT
-	TRBJ2-4	TRBV3-1/TRBV3-2	TRBD2	CASSQDATSGLQYF	TGTGCCAGCAGCCAAGATGCAACTAGCGGACTTCAGTACTTC
-	TRBJ1-2	TRBV15	TRBD1	CATSRDGTGANGYTF	TGTGCCACCAGCAGAGACGGGACAGGGGCTAATGGCTACACCTTC
-	TRBJ1-2	TRBV6-1	-	CASSDPGQNYGYTF	TGTGCCAGCAGTGATCCTGGACAGAACTATGGCTACACCTTC
once	TRBJ2-5	TRBV5-1	TRBD1	CASSRTGGGQETQYF	TGCGCCAGCAGCAGAACAGGGGGCGGTCAAGAGACCCAGTACTTC
-	TRBJ1-5	TRBV3-1/TRBV3-2	-	CASSQAGSNQPQHF	TGTGCCAGCAGCCAAGCGGGGAGCAATCAGCCCCAGCATTTT
once	TRBJ2-7	TRBV27	TRBD1	CASSLKGAPPYEQYF	TGTGCCAGCAGTTTAAAGGGGGCCCCCCCCTACGAGCAGTACTTC
-	TRBJ2-7	TRBV11-2	TRBD1	CASSFLDRGTEQYF	TGTGCCAGCAGCTTTCTGGACAGGGGAACCGAGCAGTACTTC
-	TRBJ2-1	TRBV11-2	TRBD1	CASSLGEGTGGVDEQFF	TGTGCCAGCAGCTTAGGAGAGGGGACAGGGGGGGTCGATGAGCAGTTCTTC
-	TRBJ2-7	TRBV27	TRBD1	CASRPGQLYEQYF	TGTGCCAGCAGACCGGGACAGTTGTACGAGCAGTACTTC
-	TRBJ2-1	TRBV7-9	-	CASSSGGNEQFF	TGTGCCAGCAGCTCCGGGGGCAATGAGCAGTTCTTC
-	TRBJ2-2	TRBV11-1	TRBD2	CASSPGLASTGELFF	TGTGCCAGCAGCCCTGGACTAGCGAGTACCGGGGAGCTGTTTTTT
-	TRBJ2-1	TRBV4-1	-	CASSTADGSSHNEQFF	TGCGCCTCCTCCACCGCCGATGGGAGTTCTCACAATGAGCAGTTCTTC
once	TRBJ2-5	TRBV5-4	TRBD2	CASSFLGRGEETQYF	TGTGCCAGCAGCTTCCTCGGGCGGGGGGAAGAGACCCAGTACTTC
once	TRBJ1-2	TRBV5-4	-	CASRPDRIYGYTF	TGTGCCAGCAGACCGGACAGAATTTATGGCTACACCTTC
-	TRBJ2-2	TRBV18	-	CASSPRRQGGPWDTGELFF	TGTGCCAGCTCACCACGACGGCAGGGGGGACCTTGGGACACCGGGGAGCTGTTTTTT
-	TRBJ2-5	TRBV3-1/TRBV3-2	TRBD1	CASSQRQGGRGETQYF	TGTGCCAGCAGCCAGAGACAGGGTGGTAGAGGAGAGACCCAGTACTTC
-	TRBJ2-1	TRBV2	TRBD1	CASSEDRKMGNEQFF	TGTGCCAGCAGTGAGGACAGGAAGATGGGCAATGAGCAGTTCTTC
-	TRBJ2-2	TRBV5-1	TRBD1	CASSLGTGGTGELFF	TGCGCCAGCAGCTTGGGGACAGGGGGAACCGGGGAGCTGTTTTTT
-	TRBJ1-2	TRBV7-2	TRBD1	CASSLGGTAKLNYGYTF	TGTGCCAGCAGCTTAGGAGGGACAGCGAAACTAAACTATGGCTACACCTTC
-	TRBJ2-1	TRBV7-9	-	CASSQAYNEQFF	TGTGCCAGCAGCCAGGCATACAATGAGCAGTTCTTC
-	TRBJ2-2	TRBV27	-	CASSVSPGRGELFF	TGTGCCAGCAGCGTGTCGCCAGGGAGGGGGGAGCTGTTTTTT
-	TRBJ1-5	TRBV6-5	-	CASSAFAANQPQHF	TGTGCCAGCAGCGCCTTCGCGGCTAATCAGCCCCAGCATTTT
once	TRBJ1-2	TRBV19	TRBD1	CASRLLGGTGVNGYTF	TGTGCCAGTCGACTTCTAGGGGGGACAGGGGTTAACGGCTACACCTTC
-	TRBJ1-5	TRBV7-2	-	CASSSRVDQPQHF	TGTGCCAGCAGCTCCAGGGTGGATCAGCCCCAGCATTTT
-	TRBJ1-6	TRBV7-6	-	CASSGQYSPLHF	TGTGCCAGCAGCGGACAGTATTCACCCCTCCACTTT
-	TRBJ2-1	TRBV5-1	-	CASSLERQRYNEQFF	TGCGCCAGCAGCTTGGAGAGACAGCGCTACAATGAGCAGTTCTTC
-	TRBJ1-1	TRBV2	-	CASSEIGVSTEAFF	TGTGCCAGCAGTGAAATCGGGGTAAGCACTGAAGCTTTCTTT
-	TRBJ1-2	TRBV4-2	TRBD1	CASSPRDRGRGSYGYTF	TGTGCCAGCAGCCCCCGGGACAGGGGGCGCGGAAGCTATGGCTACACCTTC
-	TRBJ1-1	TRBV3-1/TRBV3-2	TRBD1	CASSQQDRLNTEAFF	TGTGCCAGCAGCCAACAGGACAGGTTGAACACTGAAGCTTTCTTT
once	TRBJ2-7	TRBV3-1/TRBV3-2	-	CASSQAGGLSSYEQYF	TGTGCCAGCAGCCAAGCCGGCGGGCTGAGCTCCTACGAGCAGTACTTC
few	TRBJ2-4	TRBV6-6	TRBD1	CASSPNRGKGNIQYF	TGTGCCAGCAGTCCGAACAGGGGTAAGGGAAACATTCAGTACTTC
-	TRBJ1-2	TRBV7-3	TRBD1	CASRPGQGSYTF	TGTGCCAGCAGACCTGGACAGGGTAGCTACACCTTC
-	TRBJ2-7	TRBV10-3	TRBD2	CAIRDSGRGYEQYF	TGTGCCATCAGGGATAGCGGGAGAGGATACGAGCAGTACTTC